The text below deals with one T cell receptor (beta chain). The antigen is not known. TCRdb analysed the RT-PCR reads with MiXCR anew, one entry per CDR3 protein. The sample has hundreds of thousands of distinct CDR3 sequences; about 15% are singletons. Trimming removed 1 base from V and 3 bases from J, with 10 bases in between. The CDR3 totals 14 residues. CDR1 is LGHDT and CDR2 is YNNKEL in the germline V gene (reference sequence). This record belongs to a study of response to subunit inactivated influenza vaccine. Points from the study as a whole: It was suggested by the authors that few new T cells are recruited by each seasonal influenza vaccination.

The specimen comprised PBMCs from blood, sampled 14 to 15 days before vaccination. This TCR was recovered from a man aged 45-65 years who received an inactivated influenza vaccine. The chain has TRBV3-1 and TRBJ2-7; weak D call: TRBD1 (5 bases). The CDR3 is CASSQALGHYEQYF. CDR3 coding DNA: TGTGCCAGCAGCCAAGCCCTGGGGCACTACGAGCAGTACTTC.